Sequencing of this T cell receptor (beta chain) was carried out in a study of identical twins. CDR3 length: 15 residues. V was clipped by 2 bases and J by 3 bases, with 11 bases between them. The germline gives CDR1 LGHDT, CDR2 YNNKEL (reference sequence). This clonotype was counted between two and nine times. In TCRdb, the 5' RACE reads were re-called with MiXCR into one record per CDR3 protein. The data contain approximately 600,000 distinct CDR3 sequences, 9% to 10% of them singletons. The same data also contributed to another study, on yellow fever vaccine responses in identical twins.

The TCR comes from a woman between 18 and 29 years old in good health. Sequencing used PBMCs. V usage is TRBV3-1 and J usage is TRBJ1-5; D might be TRBD1 (6 bases). In DNA, the CDR3 is TGTGCCAGCAGCCAAAGGGGGGCCATCAATCAGCCCCAGCATTTT. Amino acid sequence: CASSQRGAINQPQHF. Looking up the rest from reference TRBV3-1 and TRBJ1-5 gives the full variable domain: DTAVSQTPKYLVTQMGNDKSIKCEQNLGHDTMYWYKQDSKKFLKIMFSYNNKELIINETVPNRFSPKSPDKAHLNLHINSLELGDSAVYFCASSQRGAINQPQHFGDGTRLSIL.